This T cell receptor (beta chain) was sequenced for a study of blood T cell repertoires in COVID-19. In the study overall: The origin of the acute and convalescent COVID-19 samples was the United States, Italy and Spain.

Profiling relied on immunoSEQ multiplex PCR, and the TCRdb table lists in-frame clones only, not all of them. The sample comprises roughly 230,000 clones, 82% of which are singletons, and under 3.5% rests with the top ten. Germline V CDR1 and CDR2: SQVTM, ANQGSEA. This CDR3 comprises 14 residues. The ends lost 6 bases at V and 4 bases at J; junction bases unmatched: 11. Adults between roughly 18 and 89 years of age took part from about two dozen US areas. Sample: PBMCs or T cells enriched from blood (not recorded which). This chain uses TRBV29-1 with TRBJ2-7, with TRBD1 matching 8 bases. The receptor's source is an older woman who had recovered from COVID-19. The CDR3 is CSVSLTGVVYEQYF. CDR3 sequence (DNA): TGCAGCGTCTCGTTGACAGGGGTAGTTTACGAGCAGTACTTC.